This entry lists 8 T cell receptor beta chains sequenced from one sample in a study of blood T cell repertoires in COVID-19. Sequencing used immunoSEQ multiplex PCR; TCRdb keeps in-frame clones, though not all of them. The table records 150,000 to 200,000 clones, about 81% of them present only once. The sample consisted of peripheral blood. All receptors derive from an elderly woman with acute or convalescent COVID-19.

The chain carries TRBV4-2 and TRBJ1-2, with 7 bases identical to TRBD1. The CDR3 loop spans 17 amino acids. Germline V gives CDR1 LGHNA, CDR2 YNFKEQ. Unmatched junction bases numbered 9, after V lost 0 bases and J lost 2 bases. This CDR3 reads CASSQEVLGTENYGYTF. CDR3 sequence (DNA): TGTGCCAGCAGCCAAGAAGTTTTGGGGACAGAGAACTATGGCTACACCTTC.

This chain connects TRBV7-9 to TRBJ2-7; TRBD2 agrees at 7 bases. This CDR3 region has 16 residues. Looked up from germline, CDR1 is SEHNR and CDR2 is FQNEAQ (reference sequence). V shed 5 bases and J 3 bases; nucleotides not matched to a gene: 13. The CDR3 loop is CASSPLGRGSSYEQYF. In DNA form, the CDR3 reads TGTGCCAGCAGCCCCTTAGGGAGGGGTAGCAGCTACGAGCAGTACTTC.

The chain combines TRBV18 with TRBJ2-5, with 12 bases lining up with TRBD2. This CDR3 spans 20 amino acids. Per germline, CDR1 KGHSH and CDR2 LQKENI. V was pared by 1 base and J by 0 bases, with 12 bases of the junction left unmatched. CDR3 sequence: CASSPRPQLAGGHHQETQYF. The CDR3 DNA reads as TGTGCCAGCTCACCACGCCCCCAACTAGCGGGAGGACATCACCAAGAGACCCAGTACTTC.

The CDR3 region has the DNA TGTGCCAGTAGTACCCGGACAGGCGTCCTCAATCAGCCCCAGCATTTT. Protein sequence: CASSTRTGVLNQPQHF. The rearrangement links TRBV19 to TRBJ1-5, with TRBD1 matching 7 bases. The CDR3 contains 16 residues. The junction had 9 bases not matched to a gene; V was cut back by 4 bases and J by 3 bases. The germline gives CDR1 LNHDA, CDR2 SQIVND (reference sequence).

This clone was counted between two and nine times. The genes are TRBV6-2 or TRBV6-3 and TRBJ1-5; D ambiguous. The CDR3 has 13 amino acids. V lost 2 bases and J lost 7, with 9 bases in between. Per the germline V gene, CDR1 is MNHEY and CDR2 is SVGEGT. The CDR3 DNA reads TGTGCCAGCAGTTACGAACGGGTCCAGCCCCAGCATTTT. This translates into CASSYERVQPQHF.

The chain carries TRBV5-1 and TRBJ1-2, with TRBD1 identical over 7 bases. Per germline, CDR1 SGHRS and CDR2 YFSETQ. Trimming took 0 bases from V and 2 from J; bases not matched to a gene: 4. The CDR3 extends over 15 amino acids. CDR3 protein: CASSLERDSNYGYTF. CDR3 coding DNA: TGCGCCAGCAGCTTGGAAAGGGACAGCAACTATGGCTACACCTTC.

The rearrangement uses TRBV7-8 and TRBJ1-3; D unclear. The CDR3 is 16 residues long. The V end was cut by 1 base, the J end by 0 bases, with 10 bases between. The germline V gene has CDR1 SGHVS and CDR2 FQNEAQ. The DNA of the CDR3 is TGTGCCAGCAGCTTAGATAGATTACCCTCTGGAAACACCATATATTTT. This gives the protein CASSLDRLPSGNTIYF. Combining the CDR3 with reference TRBV7-8 and TRBJ1-3 gives the whole variable domain GAGVSQSPRYKVAKRGQDVALRCDPISGHVSLFWYQQALGQGPEFLTYFQNEAQLDKSGLPSDRFFAERPEGSVSTLKIQRTQQEDSAVYLCASSLDRLPSGNTIYFGEGSWLTVV.

V usage is TRBV28 and J usage is TRBJ2-2; the match to TRBD2 covers 10 bases. V trimming: 8 bases; J trimming: 4 bases; junction bases outside the gene matches: 4. The CDR3 has 14 amino acids. Germline V CDR1 and CDR2: MDHEN, SYDVKM. The CDR3 sequence: CASLAGVVTGELFF. DNA of the CDR3: TGTGCCAGCCTAGCGGGAGTTGTCACCGGGGAGCTGTTTTTT.